One sample yielded the 2 T cell receptor beta chains listed below, sequenced in a study of technical replicates of blood from a few donors. Clones were read by immunoSEQ multiplex PCR, and TCRdb kept only the in-frame ones, dropping some. This table holds approximately 70,000 clones, 92% found once. Input material: T cells isolated from PBMCs. The receptors shown here come from a human donor in good health.

The chain is built from TRBV6-1 and TRBJ2-3; D is uncertain. CDR3 length: 15 residues. Germline V gene sequence: CDR1 MNHNS, CDR2 SASEGT. Trimming left V 11 bases short and J 0 bases short, with 18 bases between. The CDR3 loop is CAPSPPELSTDTQYF. DNA for the CDR3: TGTGCCCCAAGTCCCCCTGAGTTGAGCACAGATACGCAGTATTTT.

The V gene is TRBV5-4, the J gene TRBJ1-1; perhaps TRBD1 as D (5 bases). Looked up from germline, CDR1 is SGHNT and CDR2 is YYREEE (reference sequence). Deletions cut 1 base from V and 8 bases from J, with 9 bases between. This CDR3 contains 12 residues. CDR3 coding DNA: TGTGCCAGCAGCTTGAACAGGAGAGAAGCTTTCTTT. As protein: CASSLNRREAFF.